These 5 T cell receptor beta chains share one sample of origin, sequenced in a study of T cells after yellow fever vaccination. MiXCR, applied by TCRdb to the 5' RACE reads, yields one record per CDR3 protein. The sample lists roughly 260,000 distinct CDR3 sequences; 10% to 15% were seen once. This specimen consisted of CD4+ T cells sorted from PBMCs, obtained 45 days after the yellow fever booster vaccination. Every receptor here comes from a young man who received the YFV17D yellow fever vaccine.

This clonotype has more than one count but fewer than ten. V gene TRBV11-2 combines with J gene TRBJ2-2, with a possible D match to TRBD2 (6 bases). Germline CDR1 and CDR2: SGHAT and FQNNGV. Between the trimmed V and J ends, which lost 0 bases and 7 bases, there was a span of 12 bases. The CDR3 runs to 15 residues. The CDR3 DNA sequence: TGTGCCAGCAGCTTAGATCCGGCGGGGTTCGGGGAGCTGTTTTTT. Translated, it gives CASSLDPAGFGELFF.

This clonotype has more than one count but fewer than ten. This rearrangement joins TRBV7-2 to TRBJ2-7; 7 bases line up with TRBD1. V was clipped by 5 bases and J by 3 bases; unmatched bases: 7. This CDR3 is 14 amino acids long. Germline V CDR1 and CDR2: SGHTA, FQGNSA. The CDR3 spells CASSTPGQNYEQYF. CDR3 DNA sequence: TGTGCCAGCAGCACGCCGGGACAGAACTACGAGCAGTACTTC.

The CDR3 DNA sequence: TGTGCCAGCTCAACCGGGACTAGCCCCTACAATGAGCAGTTCTTC. Translated: CASSTGTSPYNEQFF. V is TRBV18 and J is TRBJ2-1; 9 bases line up with TRBD2. Per the germline V gene, CDR1 is KGHSH and CDR2 is LQKENI. The CDR3 loop spans 15 amino acids. V lost 5 bases to trimming and J lost 2 bases; unmatched junction nucleotides: 4.

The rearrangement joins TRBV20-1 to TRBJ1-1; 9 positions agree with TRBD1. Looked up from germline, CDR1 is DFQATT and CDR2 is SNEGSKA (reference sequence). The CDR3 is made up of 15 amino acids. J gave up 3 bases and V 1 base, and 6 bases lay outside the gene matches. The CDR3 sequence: CSARVRTGADTEAFF. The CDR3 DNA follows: TGCAGTGCTAGAGTCAGGACAGGGGCGGACACTGAAGCTTTCTTT.

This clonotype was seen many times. The CDR3 loop reads CASSFPGTEAFF. The CDR3 DNA reads TGTGCCAGCAGCTTTCCCGGGACAGAAGCTTTCTTT. The V and J genes are TRBV7-9 and TRBJ1-1; possible D gene TRBD1, 6 bases. There are 12 residues in the CDR3. CDR1 is SEHNR, CDR2 FQNEAQ, per germline (reference sequence). V lost 3 bases and J 8 bases, leaving 10 bases between the germline ends.